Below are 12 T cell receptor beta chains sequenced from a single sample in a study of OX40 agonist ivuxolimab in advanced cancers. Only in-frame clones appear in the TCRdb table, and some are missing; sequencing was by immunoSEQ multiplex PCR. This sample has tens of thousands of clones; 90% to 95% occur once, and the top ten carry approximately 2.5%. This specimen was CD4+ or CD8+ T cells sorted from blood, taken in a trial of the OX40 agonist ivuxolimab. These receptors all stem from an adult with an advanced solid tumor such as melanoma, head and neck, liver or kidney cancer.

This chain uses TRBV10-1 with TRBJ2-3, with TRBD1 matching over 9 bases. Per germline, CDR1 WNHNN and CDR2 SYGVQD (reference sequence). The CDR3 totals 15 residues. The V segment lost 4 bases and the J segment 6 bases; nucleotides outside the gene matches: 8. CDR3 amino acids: CASSAGTGFFDTQYF. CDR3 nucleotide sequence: TGCGCCAGCAGTGCTGGGACAGGGTTTTTCGATACGCAGTATTTT.

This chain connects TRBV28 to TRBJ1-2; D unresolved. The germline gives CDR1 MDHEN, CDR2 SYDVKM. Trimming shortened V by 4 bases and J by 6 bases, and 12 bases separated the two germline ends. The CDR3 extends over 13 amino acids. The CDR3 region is CASSSTFGDGYTF. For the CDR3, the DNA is TGTGCCAGCAGTTCTACCTTTGGGGATGGCTACACCTTC.

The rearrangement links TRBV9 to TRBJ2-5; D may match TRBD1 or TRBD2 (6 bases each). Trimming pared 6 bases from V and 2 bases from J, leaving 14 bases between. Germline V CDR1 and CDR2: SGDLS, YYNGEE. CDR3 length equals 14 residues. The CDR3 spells CASNRVGGQETQYF. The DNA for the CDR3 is TGTGCCAGCAACAGGGTGGGAGGTCAAGAGACCCAGTACTTC.

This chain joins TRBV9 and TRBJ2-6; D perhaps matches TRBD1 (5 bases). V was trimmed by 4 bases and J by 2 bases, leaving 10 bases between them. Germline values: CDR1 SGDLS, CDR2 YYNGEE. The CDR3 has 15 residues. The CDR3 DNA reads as TGTGCCAGCAGCCCCGCAGGGACTGGGGCCAACGTCCTGACTTTC. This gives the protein CASSPAGTGANVLTF.

The CDR3 protein is CASSPRTGSRETQYF. DNA for the CDR3: TGTGCCAGCTCCCCAAGGACAGGGAGCCGAGAGACCCAGTACTTC. The chain links TRBV18 to TRBJ2-5, with 8 positions matching TRBD1. Germline CDR1 reads KGHSH; CDR2 reads LQKENI. Germline trimming cut 6 bases from V and 4 bases from J; bases unmatched to any gene: 10. The CDR3 extends over 15 amino acids.

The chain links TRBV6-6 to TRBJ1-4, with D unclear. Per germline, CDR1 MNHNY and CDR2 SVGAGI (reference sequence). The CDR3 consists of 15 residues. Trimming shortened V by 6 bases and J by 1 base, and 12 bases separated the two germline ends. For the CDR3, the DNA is TGTGCCAGCAGCCCCCAACTAGGAACTAATGAAAAACTGTTTTTT. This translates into CASSPQLGTNEKLFF.

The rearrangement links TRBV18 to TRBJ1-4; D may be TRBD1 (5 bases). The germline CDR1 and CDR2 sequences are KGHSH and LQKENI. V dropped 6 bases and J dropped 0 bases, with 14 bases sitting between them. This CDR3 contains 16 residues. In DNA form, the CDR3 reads TGTGCCAGCTCGGACCAGGGTAGAACAACTAATGAAAAACTGTTTTTT. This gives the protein CASSDQGRTTNEKLFF.

The CDR3 is CASRSGLGTEAFF. The CDR3 nucleotides are TGCGCCAGCAGGTCGGGGTTAGGCACTGAAGCTTTCTTT. The chain employs TRBV5-1 and TRBJ1-1; D is uncertain. CDR3 length: 13 amino acids. The V gene's germline CDR1 is SGHRS and CDR2 YFSETQ. V was cut by 5 bases and J by 4 bases, with 12 bases left in between.

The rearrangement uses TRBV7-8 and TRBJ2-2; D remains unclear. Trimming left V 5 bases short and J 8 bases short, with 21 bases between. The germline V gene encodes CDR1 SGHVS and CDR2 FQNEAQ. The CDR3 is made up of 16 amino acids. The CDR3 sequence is CASSPFRSATWGELFF. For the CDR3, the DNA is TGTGCCAGCAGCCCATTTAGGTCCGCGACATGGGGGGAGCTGTTTTTT.

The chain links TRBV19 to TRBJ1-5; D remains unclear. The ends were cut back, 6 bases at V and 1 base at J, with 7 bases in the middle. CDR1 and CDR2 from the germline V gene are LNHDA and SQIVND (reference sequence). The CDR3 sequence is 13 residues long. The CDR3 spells CASSYTSNQPQHF. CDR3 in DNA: TGTGCCAGTAGCTACACCAGCAATCAGCCCCAGCATTTT. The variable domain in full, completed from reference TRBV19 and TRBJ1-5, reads DGGITQSPKYLFRKEGQNVTLSCEQNLNHDAMYWYRQDPGQGLRLIYYSQIVNDFQKGDIAEGYSVSREKKESFPLTVTSAQKNPTAFYLCASSYTSNQPQHFGDGTRLSIL.

In nucleotides, the CDR3 is TGTGCCAGCAGCCCCTCCAAGGGCACAGATACGCAGTATTTT. It is translated as CASSPSKGTDTQYF. The gene calls are TRBV7-9 and TRBJ2-3; D is undetermined. The CDR3 covers 14 residues. V was shortened by 5 bases and J by 1 base, with 10 bases between the two germline ends. Germline V gene data show CDR1 as SEHNR and CDR2 as FQNEAQ (reference sequence).

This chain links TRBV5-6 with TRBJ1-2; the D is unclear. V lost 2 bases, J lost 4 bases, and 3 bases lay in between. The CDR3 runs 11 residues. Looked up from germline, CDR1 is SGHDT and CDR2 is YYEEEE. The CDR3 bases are TGTGCCAGCAGCTTTGCCTATGGCTACACCTTC. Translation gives CASSFAYGYTF.